A selection of T cell receptor beta chains follows, all from one sample in a study of control samples from healthy donors and cancer patients. Clones were sequenced by immunoSEQ multiplex PCR, and TCRdb holds only the in-frame ones, with some missing. The data show around 5,100 clones, around four fifths seen once. The sequencing input was formalin-fixed, paraffin-embedded tissue. These receptors came from a female donor with lung cancer. CDR3s include the opening cysteine and the closing phenylalanine or tryptophan. A D gene is named only where the DNA matches it firmly. Part of the rows lack a size; the others show once, few, many or a class for expanded clones.

size: .; V: TRBV7-2; D: .; J: TRBJ2-7; DNA: TGTGCCAGCAGCTTCGGGGCCCTTGGCTACGAGCAGTACTTC; CDR3: CASSFGALGYEQYF
size: .; V: TRBV29-1; D: TRBD2; J: TRBJ2-7; DNA: TGCAGCGTTGGCAGGACTAGCGGCTACGAGCAGTACTTC; CDR3: CSVGRTSGYEQYF
size: .; V: TRBV3-1/TRBV3-2; D: .; J: TRBJ1-2; DNA: TGTGCCAGCAGCCCCCGGACCGTGTCCAACTATGGCTACACCTTC; CDR3: CASSPRTVSNYGYTF
size: .; V: TRBV10-3; D: TRBD2; J: TRBJ2-1; DNA: TGTGCCATCGGTGAAGCTAGCGGGACCTACAATGAGCAGTTCTTC; CDR3: CAIGEASGTYNEQFF
size: .; V: TRBV6-1; D: .; J: TRBJ2-5; DNA: TGTGCCAGCAGTGAGGTCCCCGAGGGAAAGACCCAGTACTTC; CDR3: CASSEVPEGKTQYF
size: few; V: TRBV19; D: .; J: TRBJ2-7; DNA: TGTGCCAGTAGTCAGGCCCTATCCTACGAGCAGTACTTC; CDR3: CASSQALSYEQYF
size: .; V: TRBV19; D: TRBD1; J: TRBJ2-3; DNA: TGTGCCAGTAGGGATGGACAGGGCACAGATACGCAGTATTTT; CDR3: CASRDGQGTDTQYF
size: .; V: TRBV5-1; D: TRBD2; J: TRBJ2-3; DNA: TGCGCCAGCAGCTTGGCGCGGGAGAGAAGTGATACGCAGTATTTT; CDR3: CASSLARERSDTQYF
size: .; V: TRBV5-1; D: TRBD1; J: TRBJ2-3; DNA: TGCGCCAGCAGCGTAAGGACAGGGGGTCCAGATACGCAGTATTTT; CDR3: CASSVRTGGPDTQYF
size: .; V: TRBV5-4; D: TRBD1; J: TRBJ2-7; DNA: TGTGCCAGCAGCTTTGGAACGGGACAGGACTACGAGCAGTACTTC; CDR3: CASSFGTGQDYEQYF
size: .; V: TRBV18; D: .; J: TRBJ2-1; DNA: TGTGCCAGCTCACGGTCAGATACGAGCTCCTACAATGAGCAGTTCTTC; CDR3: CASSRSDTSSYNEQFF
size: .; V: TRBV21-1; D: .; J: TRBJ2-1; DNA: TGTGCCAGCAGCATAATTGACAGGGGAGAGGAGCAGTTCTTC; CDR3: CASSIIDRGEEQFF
size: .; V: TRBV6-5; D: .; J: TRBJ2-3; DNA: TGTGCCAGCAGTTACAGGGCAGATACGCAGTATTTT; CDR3: CASSYRADTQYF
size: .; V: TRBV11-3; D: .; J: TRBJ2-5; DNA: TGTGCCAGCAGCCCCCGGACAGCCTTCCAAGAGACCCAGTACTTC; CDR3: CASSPRTAFQETQYF
size: .; V: TRBV11-2; D: .; J: TRBJ2-7; DNA: TGTGCCAGCAGCCCCGGGGCCAGCTCCTACGAGCAGTACTTC; CDR3: CASSPGASSYEQYF
size: .; V: TRBV4-2; D: .; J: TRBJ1-2; DNA: TGTGCCAGCAGCCAAGATTTGGCTAGTGATGGGGAGCGTGGCTACACCTTC; CDR3: CASSQDLASDGERGYTF
size: few; V: TRBV11-1; D: .; J: TRBJ2-1; DNA: TGTGCCAGCAGCTTAAGGAGCTCCTACAATGAGCAGTTCTTC; CDR3: CASSLRSSYNEQFF
size: .; V: TRBV2; D: .; J: TRBJ2-2; DNA: TGTGCCAGCATTCCTCGACCCGATTCCGGGGAGCTGTTTTTT; CDR3: CASIPRPDSGELFF
size: .; V: TRBV27; D: .; J: TRBJ2-3; DNA: TGTGCCAGCAGTTTAACGGACCACACAGATACGCAGTATTTT; CDR3: CASSLTDHTDTQYF
size: .; V: TRBV19; D: .; J: TRBJ1-3; DNA: TGTGCCAGTATAGGAGAGGCTGGAAACACCATATATTTT; CDR3: CASIGEAGNTIYF
size: .; V: TRBV7-6; D: .; J: TRBJ2-7; DNA: TGTGCCAGCAGCACCCGGGCCGGGGGCTACGAGCAGTACTTC; CDR3: CASSTRAGGYEQYF
size: .; V: TRBV18; D: TRBD1; J: TRBJ1-2; DNA: TGTGCCAGCTCCCGAACAGGGGAGGGTGGCTACACCTTC; CDR3: CASSRTGEGGYTF
size: .; V: TRBV7-3; D: .; J: TRBJ1-2; DNA: TGTGCCAGCCAGGGAGGGGGGGTTCCCTATGGCTACACCTTC; CDR3: CASQGGGVPYGYTF
size: .; V: TRBV5-1; D: .; J: TRBJ1-1; DNA: TGCGCCAGCAGCTTGGCCAATGTGAACACTGAAGCTTTCTTT; CDR3: CASSLANVNTEAFF
size: .; V: TRBV5-6; D: TRBD1; J: TRBJ1-2; DNA: TGTGCCAGCAGTTCGGGACAGGGGGCGTATGGCTACACCTTC; CDR3: CASSSGQGAYGYTF
size: .; V: TRBV28; D: .; J: TRBJ1-1; DNA: TGTGCCAGCAGTCCAAGAAGGGACACTGAAGCTTTCTTT; CDR3: CASSPRRDTEAFF
size: .; V: TRBV7-9; D: TRBD2; J: TRBJ2-1; DNA: TGTGCCAGCAGCCCGAAACTAGCGGGATACAATGAGCAGTTCTTC; CDR3: CASSPKLAGYNEQFF
size: .; V: TRBV6-5; D: .; J: TRBJ1-1; DNA: TGTGCCAGCAGTTACTCCGGCGGCCAGAGTGACACTGAAGCTTTCTTT; CDR3: CASSYSGGQSDTEAFF
size: .; V: TRBV20-1; D: .; J: TRBJ2-1; DNA: TGCAGTGCTAGGGAAATAAATGAGCAGTTCTTC; CDR3: CSAREINEQFF
size: .; V: TRBV6-5; D: .; J: TRBJ1-6; DNA: TGTGCCAGCAGCCGGGACTACGGGGGTTCACCCCTCCACTTT; CDR3: CASSRDYGGSPLHF
size: .; V: TRBV9; D: TRBD1; J: TRBJ2-5; DNA: TGTGCCAGCAGCTTCTCATCGGGACAGGAAGAGACCCAGTACTTC; CDR3: CASSFSSGQEETQYF
size: .; V: TRBV6-2/TRBV6-3; D: TRBD2; J: TRBJ2-1; DNA: TGTGCCAGCAGTTTTCTAGCGGGATCTAGTGAGCAGTTCTTC; CDR3: CASSFLAGSSEQFF
size: .; V: TRBV4-2; D: .; J: TRBJ2-2; DNA: TGTGCCAGCAACCAAGATCAGGGGTCCGGGGAGCTGTTTTTT; CDR3: CASNQDQGSGELFF
size: .; V: TRBV6-4; D: .; J: TRBJ2-3; DNA: TGTGCCAGCAGTGTAACAGCGGCTAGCACAGATACGCAGTATTTT; CDR3: CASSVTAASTDTQYF
size: .; V: TRBV3-1/TRBV3-2; D: .; J: TRBJ2-1; DNA: TGTGCCAGCAGCCAGGACGGGGGCTCCTACAATGAGCAGTTCTTC; CDR3: CASSQDGGSYNEQFF
size: .; V: TRBV7-3; D: .; J: TRBJ2-2; DNA: TGTGCCAGCAGCTTAAGAGGCGGCGGATTGAACACCGGGGAGCTGTTTTTT; CDR3: CASSLRGGGLNTGELFF
size: once; V: TRBV19; D: TRBD1; J: TRBJ1-1; DNA: TGTGCCAGTAGCCGACAGGGGGCGAGAGAAACTGAAGCTTTCTTT; CDR3: CASSRQGARETEAFF
size: .; V: TRBV18; D: TRBD1; J: TRBJ1-3; DNA: TGTGCCAGCTCACCGGGACAGCTCTCTGGAAACACCATATATTTT; CDR3: CASSPGQLSGNTIYF